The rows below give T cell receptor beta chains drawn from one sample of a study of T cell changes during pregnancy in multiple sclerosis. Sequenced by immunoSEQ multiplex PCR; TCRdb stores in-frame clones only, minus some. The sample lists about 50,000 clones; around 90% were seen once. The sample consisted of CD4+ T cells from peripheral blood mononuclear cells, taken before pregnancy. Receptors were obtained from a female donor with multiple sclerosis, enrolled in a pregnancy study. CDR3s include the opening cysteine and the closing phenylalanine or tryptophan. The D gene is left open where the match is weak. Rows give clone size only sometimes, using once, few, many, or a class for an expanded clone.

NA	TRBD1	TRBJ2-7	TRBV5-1	CASSEGTGASYEQYF	TGCGCCAGCAGCGAGGGGACAGGGGCGTCCTACGAGCAGTACTTC
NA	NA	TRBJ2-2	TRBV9	CASSVGTGKGAGELFF	TGTGCCAGCAGCGTAGGAACAGGGAAGGGGGCCGGGGAGCTGTTTTTT
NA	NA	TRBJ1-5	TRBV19	CASSRVGRADNQPQHF	TGTGCCAGTAGTCGCGTTGGGCGGGCAGATAATCAGCCCCAGCATTTT
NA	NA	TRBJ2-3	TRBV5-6	CASSLGSGSTDTQYF	TGTGCCAGCAGCTTGGGTAGCGGCAGCACAGATACGCAGTATTTT
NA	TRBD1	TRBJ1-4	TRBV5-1	CASSPDSGGEKLFF	TGCGCCAGCAGCCCCGACTCAGGGGGAGAAAAACTGTTTTTT
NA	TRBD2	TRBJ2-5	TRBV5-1	CASSLGLAGGETQYF	TGCGCCAGCAGCTTGGGCCTAGCGGGAGGAGAGACCCAGTACTTC
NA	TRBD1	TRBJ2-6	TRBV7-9	CASSQLGTGGRSGANVLTF	TGTGCCAGCAGCCAACTCGGGACAGGGGGCCGCTCTGGGGCCAACGTCCTGACTTTC
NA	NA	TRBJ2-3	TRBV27	CATNERYGTDTQYF	TGTGCCACCAACGAGCGGTATGGCACAGATACGCAGTATTTT
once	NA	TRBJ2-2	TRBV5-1	CASSLRTANTGELFF	TGCGCCAGCAGCTTGCGGACAGCTAACACCGGGGAGCTGTTTTTT
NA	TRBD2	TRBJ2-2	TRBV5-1	CASSLGGLAANTGELFF	TGCGCCAGCAGCTTGGGGGGACTAGCCGCGAACACCGGGGAGCTGTTTTTT
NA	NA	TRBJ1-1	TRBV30	CAWSSGNRNTEAFF	TGTGCCTGGAGTTCGGGGAATAGGAACACTGAAGCTTTCTTT
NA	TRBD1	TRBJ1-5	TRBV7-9	CASSPGTGRIQPQHF	TGTGCCAGCAGCCCCGGGACAGGGAGGATTCAGCCCCAGCATTTT
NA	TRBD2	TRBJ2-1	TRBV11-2	CASSTRTSTLNNEQFF	TGTGCCAGCAGTACTCGGACTAGCACATTAAACAATGAGCAGTTCTTC
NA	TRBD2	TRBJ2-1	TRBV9	CASSVGLAAGVANEQFF	TGTGCCAGCAGCGTCGGACTAGCAGCCGGAGTAGCCAATGAGCAGTTCTTC
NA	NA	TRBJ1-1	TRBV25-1	CASSKTGVNTEAFF	TGTGCCAGCAGTAAGACAGGAGTGAACACTGAAGCTTTCTTT
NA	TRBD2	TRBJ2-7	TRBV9	CASSVDLGSGRPYF	TGTGCCAGCAGCGTAGACTTAGGGAGCGGGAGACCGTACTTC
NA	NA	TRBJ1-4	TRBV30	CAWTYGEKLFF	TGTGCCTGGACCTACGGTGAAAAACTGTTTTTT
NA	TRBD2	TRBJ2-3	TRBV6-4	CASSASGGRDTQYF	TGTGCCAGCAGTGCTTCGGGAGGTAGAGATACGCAGTATTTT
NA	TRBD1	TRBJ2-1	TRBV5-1	CASSGQANEQFF	TGCGCCAGCTCAGGACAGGCCAATGAGCAGTTCTTC
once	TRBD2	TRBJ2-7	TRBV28	CASIAGGSYEQYF	TGTGCCAGCATAGCGGGGGGCTCCTACGAGCAGTACTTC
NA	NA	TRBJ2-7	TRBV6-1	CASSEMRYEQYF	TGTGCCAGCAGTGAAATGAGGTACGAGCAGTACTTC
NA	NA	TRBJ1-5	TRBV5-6	CASSPQGNQPQHF	TGTGCCAGCAGCCCCCAGGGAAATCAGCCCCAGCATTTT
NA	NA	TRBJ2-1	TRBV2	CASRDSESSYNEQFF	TGTGCCAGCCGGGACTCCGAAAGCTCCTACAATGAGCAGTTCTTC
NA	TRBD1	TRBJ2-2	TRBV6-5	CASRRDRGPGELFF	TGTGCCAGCAGACGGGACAGGGGCCCCGGGGAGCTGTTTTTT
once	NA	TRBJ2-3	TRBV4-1	CASSQGREAQYF	TGCGCCAGCAGCCAGGGCCGGGAAGCGCAGTATTTT
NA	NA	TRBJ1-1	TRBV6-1	CASRMTGTYTEAFF	TGTGCCAGCAGGATGACAGGAACTTACACTGAAGCTTTCTTT
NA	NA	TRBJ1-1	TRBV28	CASSSRGTEAFF	TGTGCCAGCAGTTCACGAGGGACTGAAGCTTTCTTT
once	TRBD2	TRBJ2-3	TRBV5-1	CASGSGLAGERDTQYF	TGCGCCAGCGGGAGCGGACTAGCGGGAGAACGGGATACGCAGTATTTT
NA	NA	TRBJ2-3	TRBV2	CASLSQLLLLATDTQYF	TGTGCCAGCCTAAGCCAGCTCCTACTCCTAGCGACAGATACGCAGTATTTT
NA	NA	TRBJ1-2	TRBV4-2	CASSQLTGYTF	TGTGCCAGCAGCCAGTTAACAGGCTACACCTTC
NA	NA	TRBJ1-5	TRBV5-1	CASSLQGSQPQHF	TGCGCCAGCAGCTTACAGGGCTCCCAGCCCCAGCATTTT
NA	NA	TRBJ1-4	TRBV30	CAWGRGGEKLFF	TGTGCCTGGGGAAGGGGTGGCGAAAAACTGTTTTTT
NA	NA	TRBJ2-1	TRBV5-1	CASSLLGWRERSSYNEQFF	TGCGCCAGCAGCTTGCTGGGTTGGAGGGAGCGGAGCTCCTACAATGAGCAGTTCTTC
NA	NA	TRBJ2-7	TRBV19	CASSSYYEQYF	TGTGCCAGTAGTTCCTACTACGAGCAGTACTTC
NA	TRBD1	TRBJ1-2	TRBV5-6	CASSFRRQGHGYTF	TGTGCCAGCAGCTTTCGAAGACAGGGTCACGGCTACACCTTC
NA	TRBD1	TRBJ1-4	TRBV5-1	CASSQFHRGLVEKLFF	TGCGCCAGCAGCCAATTCCACAGGGGGCTGGTTGAAAAACTGTTTTTT
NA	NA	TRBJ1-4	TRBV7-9	CASSLDQGLSEKLFF	TGTGCCAGCAGCTTAGACCAGGGGCTTTCGGAAAAACTGTTTTTT
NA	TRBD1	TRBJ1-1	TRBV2	CASREQGFGTEAFF	TGTGCCAGCAGAGAACAGGGGTTCGGCACTGAAGCTTTCTTT
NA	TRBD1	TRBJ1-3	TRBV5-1	CASSLVGTGSSGNTIYF	TGCGCCAGCAGCTTGGTAGGGACAGGATCCTCTGGAAACACCATATATTTT
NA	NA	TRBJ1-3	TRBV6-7	CASSYSKDEGSGNTIYF	TGTGCCAGCAGTTACTCGAAAGATGAGGGTTCGGGAAACACCATATATTTT
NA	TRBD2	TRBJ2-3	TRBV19	CASSKASGFTDTQYF	TGTGCCAGTAGTAAGGCTAGCGGATTCACAGATACGCAGTATTTT
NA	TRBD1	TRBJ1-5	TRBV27	CASRKTGGHQPQHF	TGTGCCAGCAGAAAGACAGGGGGCCATCAGCCCCAGCATTTT
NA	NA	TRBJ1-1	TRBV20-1	CSARGSTEAFF	TGCAGTGCTAGAGGTAGCACTGAAGCTTTCTTT
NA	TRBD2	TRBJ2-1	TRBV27	CASSFGGRWEQFF	TGTGCCAGCAGTTTCGGCGGGAGGTGGGAGCAGTTCTTC
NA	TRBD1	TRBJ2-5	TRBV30	CAWSPTGGAQETQYF	TGTGCCTGGAGTCCGACAGGGGGTGCACAAGAGACCCAGTACTTC
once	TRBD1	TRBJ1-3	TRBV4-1	CASSERTGNSGNTIYF	TGCGCCAGCAGCGAAAGGACAGGGAACTCTGGAAACACCATATATTTT
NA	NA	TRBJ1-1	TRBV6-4	CASSPSAPGRFDTEAFF	TGTGCCAGCAGCCCAAGCGCGCCAGGGCGCTTCGACACTGAAGCTTTCTTT
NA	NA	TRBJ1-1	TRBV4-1	CASSQDWGVGVEAFF	TGCGCCAGCAGCCAAGATTGGGGGGTGGGAGTAGAAGCTTTCTTT
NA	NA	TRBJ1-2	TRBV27	CASSYKRDLYGYTF	TGTGCCAGCAGTTATAAGCGGGACCTCTATGGCTACACCTTC
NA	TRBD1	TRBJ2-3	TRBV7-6	CASSIAQGSSTDTQYF	TGTGCCAGCAGCATAGCACAGGGGTCTAGCACAGATACGCAGTATTTT
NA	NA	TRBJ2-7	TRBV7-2	CASSLVHGPGGEQYF	TGTGCCAGCAGCTTAGTGCATGGACCAGGGGGGGAGCAGTACTTC